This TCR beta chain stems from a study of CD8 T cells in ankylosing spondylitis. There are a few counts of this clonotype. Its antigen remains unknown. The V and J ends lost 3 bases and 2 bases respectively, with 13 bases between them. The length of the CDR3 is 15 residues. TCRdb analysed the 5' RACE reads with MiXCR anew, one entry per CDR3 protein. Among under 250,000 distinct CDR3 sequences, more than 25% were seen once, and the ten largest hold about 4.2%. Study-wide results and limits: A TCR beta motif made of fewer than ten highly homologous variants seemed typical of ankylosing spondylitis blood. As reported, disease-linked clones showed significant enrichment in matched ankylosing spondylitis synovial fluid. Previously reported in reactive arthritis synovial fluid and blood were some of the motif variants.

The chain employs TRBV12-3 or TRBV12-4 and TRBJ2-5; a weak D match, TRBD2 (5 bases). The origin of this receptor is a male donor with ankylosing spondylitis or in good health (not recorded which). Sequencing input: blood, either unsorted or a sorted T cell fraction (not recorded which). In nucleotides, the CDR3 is TGTGCCAGCAGTTTGGCCCTAGCAACACAAGAGACCCAGTACTTC. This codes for CASSLALATQETQYF.